One sample yielded the 23 T cell receptor beta chains listed below, sequenced in a study of blood T cell repertoires in COVID-19. Some clones are missing from TCRdb's copy, which holds only in-frame ones; the method was immunoSEQ multiplex PCR. The table records about 280,000 clones, around 89% of them present only once. The specimen was peripheral blood. Every receptor here comes from a man aged 40-49 years with acute or convalescent COVID-19.

The chain is built from TRBV5-4 and TRBJ2-7; D is possibly TRBD1 (6 bases). The germline V gene encodes CDR1 SGHNT and CDR2 YYREEE (reference sequence). The CDR3 is 15 amino acids. Deletions cut 2 bases from V and 3 bases from J, with 15 bases between. The CDR3 DNA is TGTGCCAGCAGCTTCATAGGACAGACCAGCTACGAGCAGTACTTC. This sequence encodes CASSFIGQTSYEQYF.

This clone was detected once. The V call is TRBV5-1, the J call TRBJ2-1, with a tentative D call TRBD1 (5 bases). V lost 2 bases and J lost 10, with 16 bases in between. Per the germline V gene, CDR1 is SGHRS and CDR2 is YFSETQ. CDR3 length equals 14 residues. CDR3 nucleotides: TGCGCCAGCAGCTTCGGGCAGGGATCCCCAGAGCAGTTCTTC. Its translation: CASSFGQGSPEQFF.

The CDR3 spells CASSYLGPYAGYTF. In nucleotides, the CDR3 is TGTGCCAGCAGTTACTTGGGGCCCTACGCCGGCTACACCTTC. This chain uses TRBV6-5 with TRBJ1-2, with D tentatively TRBD1 (5 bases). This CDR3 comprises 14 residues. The germline V and J ends were trimmed by 1 base and 8 bases, with 14 bases remaining between them. CDR1 and CDR2 from the germline V gene are MNHEY and SVGAGI.

In this sample, this clone turned up a few times. V gene TRBV5-4 combines with J gene TRBJ1-2, with TRBD1 matching over 7 bases. This CDR3 is built from 15 residues. The V gene end was trimmed by 4 bases and the J gene end by 0 bases; junction bases not matched to a gene: 6. CDR1 SGHNT and CDR2 YYREEE come from the germline V gene (reference sequence). The CDR3 is CASSAGQDPNYGYTF. In DNA form, the CDR3 reads TGTGCCAGCAGCGCCGGACAGGACCCTAACTATGGCTACACCTTC.

As for this clone: A read error may produce the germline difference seen at one junction end. The chain has TRBV3-1 (or the pseudogene TRBV3-2) and TRBJ2-3; 10 bases agree with TRBD2. CDR3 size: 17 residues. CDR1 and CDR2 from the germline V gene are LGHDT and YNNKEL (reference sequence). The CDR3 DNA is TGTGCCAGCAGCAAAGAGCGGGGGGGCCTGTATACAGATACGCAGTATTTT. Translated: CASSKERGGLYTDTQYF.

In nucleotides, the CDR3 is TGTGCCACCAGACCTACAACAGGGATCTCTGGAAACACCATATATTTT. It specifies CATRPTTGISGNTIYF. V and J are TRBV24-1 and TRBJ1-3; D may be TRBD1 (6 bases). This CDR3 has 16 amino acids. Germline V gene sequence: CDR1 KGHDR, CDR2 SFDVKD. V lost 7 bases, J lost 0 bases, and 15 bases lay in between.

This chain joins TRBV10-2 and TRBJ1-5; TRBD1 agrees at 8 bases. The V gene end was trimmed by 6 bases and the J gene end by 7 bases; junction bases not matched to a gene: 5. CDR3 length: 13 amino acids. In germline, CDR1 is WSHSY, CDR2 SAAADI. The CDR3 sequence is CASSGQGGQPQHF. As DNA, the CDR3 is TGCGCCAGCAGCGGACAGGGCGGCCAGCCCCAGCATTTT.

J is TRBJ1-5 and V is TRBV30; possible D gene TRBD1, 5 bases. CDR1 is GTSNPN, CDR2 SVGIG, per germline (reference sequence). There are 15 residues in the CDR3. Trimming took 0 bases from V and 3 from J, leaving 12 bases between them. The CDR3: CAWSVGQSFNQPQHF. The CDR3 nucleotides are TGTGCCTGGAGTGTCGGACAATCATTCAATCAGCCCCAGCATTTT. Complete variable domain (other parts from reference TRBV30 and TRBJ1-5): SQTIHQWPATLVQPVGSPLSLECTVEGTSNPNLYWYRQAAGRGLQLLFYSVGIGQISSEVPQNLSASRPQDRQFILSSKKLLLSDSGFYLCAWSVGQSFNQPQHFGDGTRLSIL.

This chain connects TRBV12-5 to TRBJ1-2, with D unclear. The CDR3 length is 13 residues. Germline V lookup: CDR1 LGHNT, CDR2 FRNRAP. The V gene lost 2 bases and the J gene lost 6 bases, with 10 bases spanning the gap. The chain's CDR3 is CASGLWEIDGYTF. DNA for the CDR3: TGTGCTAGTGGTTTGTGGGAGATCGATGGCTACACCTTC.

This sequence joins TRBV10-3 and TRBJ2-1; TRBD1 agrees at 7 bases. The trim removed 1 base at V and 4 bases at J, leaving 7 bases unmatched. CDR3 length: 16 amino acids. CDR1 and CDR2 (germline): ENHRY, SYGVKD. CDR3 sequence: CAISEYGTATYNEQFF. The CDR3 DNA is TGTGCCATCAGTGAGTACGGGACAGCAACTTACAATGAGCAGTTCTTC.

The rearrangement joins TRBV5-4 to TRBJ2-2; a possible D gene is TRBD2 (7 bases). The CDR3 is 17 amino acids. CDR1 and CDR2 from the germline V gene are SGHNT and YYREEE (reference sequence). Trimming stripped 0 bases from V and 2 bases from J, with 14 bases between. CDR3 DNA: TGTGCCAGCAGCTTGGTAGGGCGGGGGCTAAACACCGGGGAGCTGTTTTTT. Translation: CASSLVGRGLNTGELFF.

J is TRBJ1-4 and V is TRBV11-2; TRBD1 aligns across 10 bases. The V gene end was trimmed by 5 bases and the J gene end by 7 bases; junction bases not matched to a gene: 7. Germline V CDR1 and CDR2: SGHAT, FQNNGV. This CDR3 contains 15 residues. CDR3 in DNA: TGTGCCAGCAGCGGAAAGACAGGGGGCCTTGAAAAACTGTTTTTT. It yields the protein CASSGKTGGLEKLFF.

This clone was found a few times. V usage is TRBV5-5 and J usage is TRBJ1-6, with D perhaps TRBD1 (6 bases). Trimming removed 4 bases at V and 8 bases at J, with 13 bases between. The CDR3 has 14 amino acids. In germline, CDR1 is SGHKS, CDR2 YYEKEE (reference sequence). The CDR3 here is CASSISRGDSPLHF. The DNA of the CDR3 is TGTGCCAGCAGCATAAGCAGGGGTGATTCACCCCTCCACTTT.

This clone is a singleton in its sample. V is TRBV10-3 and J is TRBJ2-7, with a possible D match to TRBD1 (5 bases). The germline gives CDR1 ENHRY, CDR2 SYGVKD. Trimming shortened V by 6 bases and J by 3 bases, and 9 bases separated the two germline ends. This CDR3 is built from 12 residues. As DNA, the CDR3 is TGTGCCATCAGGGACACCAACTACGAGCAGTACTTC. Translating it yields CAIRDTNYEQYF.

In the case of this clone: This sample also contains other DNA sequences that code for the same CDR3. The J gene is TRBJ1-2, the V gene TRBV2, with D possibly being TRBD1 (6 bases). Germline V CDR1 and CDR2: SNHLY, FYNNEI. Trimming removed 6 bases from V and 2 bases from J, with 10 bases in between. The CDR3 sequence is 13 residues long. CDR3 loop: CASSLTGNYGYTF. CDR3 sequence (DNA): TGTGCCAGCAGCCTAACAGGGAACTATGGCTACACCTTC.

The V gene is TRBV6-5, the J gene TRBJ1-2; D uncertain. Germline values: CDR1 MNHEY, CDR2 SVGAGI. This CDR3 has 14 amino acids. Trimming pared 6 bases from V and 0 bases from J, leaving 11 bases between. In nucleotides, the CDR3 is TGTGCCAGCAGGAGCAAATTAGCTAACTATGGCTACACCTTC. It encodes CASRSKLANYGYTF.

V and J are TRBV6-5 and TRBJ2-1; tentative D call: TRBD2 (6 bases). The V gene's germline CDR1 is MNHEY and CDR2 SVGAGI. The CDR3 sequence is 14 residues long. V shed 1 base and J shed 7 bases, with 11 bases lying between them. Here the CDR3 reads CASSYYLGGNEQFF. In DNA, the CDR3 is TGTGCCAGCAGTTACTACTTGGGGGGAAATGAGCAGTTCTTC.

The chain's CDR3 is CASSQLASDTQYF. The CDR3 coding sequence is TGTGCCAGCAGCCAACTGGCCAGTGATACGCAGTATTTT. The chain is built from TRBV3-1 (or the pseudogene TRBV3-2) and TRBJ2-3; D call uncertain. V was pared by 2 bases and J by 6 bases, with 9 bases between. The germline CDR1 and CDR2 sequences are LGHDT and YNNKEL (reference sequence). There are 13 residues in the CDR3.

This clone was seen just once. The chain uses TRBV3-1 (or the pseudogene TRBV3-2) and TRBJ2-2, with a weak D call TRBD1 (6 bases). The V end lost 2 bases, the J end lost 5 bases, and 15 bases lay between the germline ends. Germline CDR1 and CDR2: LGHDT and YNNKEL (reference sequence). The CDR3 loop spans 16 amino acids. The CDR3 protein is CASSQSPYRVTGELFF. CDR3 nucleotides: TGTGCCAGCAGCCAATCCCCATACAGGGTAACCGGGGAGCTGTTTTTT.

This clone appeared a single time. V and J are TRBV6-2 or TRBV6-3 and TRBJ1-6; TRBD1 matches at 8 bases. In germline, CDR1 is MNHEY, CDR2 SVGEGT. CDR3 length: 17 amino acids. Trimming cost V 5 bases and J 7 bases; bases outside gene matches: 13. CDR3 bases: TGTGCCAGCAGTCCCTTCGGACAGGGTATTTGGAATTCACCCCTCCACTTT. Amino acid sequence: CASSPFGQGIWNSPLHF.

The chain employs TRBV10-3 and TRBJ1-3; D unresolved. Trimming took off 0 bases at V and 0 bases at J, with 12 bases between the two ends. The CDR3 is 17 amino acids. Germline-derived CDR1 and CDR2 are ENHRY and SYGVKD. The CDR3 DNA follows: TGTGCCATCAGTGAGTCCTATAGTATTCCCTCTGGAAACACCATATATTTT. Its translation: CAISESYSIPSGNTIYF.

This sequence joins TRBV4-1 and TRBJ1-6; D is undetermined. Germline V gene lookup returns CDR1 MGHRA and CDR2 YSYEKL. Trimming removed 0 bases at V and 14 bases at J, with 8 bases between. The CDR3 extends over 12 amino acids. The CDR3 DNA follows: TGCGCCAGCAGCCAAGATAGCCGTGCCCTCCACTTT. It is translated as CASSQDSRALHF.

The V call is TRBV18, the J call TRBJ2-2; possibly TRBD1 for D (6 bases). The germline V gene encodes CDR1 KGHSH and CDR2 LQKENI. V lost 10 bases and J 4 bases, leaving 22 bases between the germline ends. The CDR3 is 16 amino acids. CDR3 residues: CATLPSGAPGTGELFF. The CDR3 DNA reads as TGTGCCACCCTACCTTCAGGGGCTCCGGGCACCGGGGAGCTGTTTTTT.